Listed below are T cell receptor beta chains from one sample, sequenced in a study of shared T cell receptors in the human thymus. Produced via immunoSEQ multiplex PCR; TCRdb's table is partial and in-frame only. The sample holds some 700,000 clones; approximately 83% are singletons and the top ten take about 0.0098%. These sequences were also reported in another study, on human thymus T cells.

What was sequenced was thymocytes. The receptors were gathered from a girl less than two years old with a congenital heart defect. Both conserved end residues are part of each CDR3. D genes are given only for firm matches. Clone size, where shown, is once, few, many, or a class for clones that have expanded.

clone size	V gene	J gene	D gene	CDR3 DNA	CDR3 protein
.	TRBV6-1	TRBJ1-2	TRBD1	TGTGCCAGCAGTGGGACAGGGTATCGTGGCTACACCTTC	CASSGTGYRGYTF
.	TRBV4-1	TRBJ2-3	TRBD2	TGCGCCAGCAGCCAAATGGGGATGGGACTAACCACAGATACGCAGTATTTT	CASSQMGMGLTTDTQYF
.	TRBV5-4	TRBJ2-1	TRBD1	TGTGCCATCTCAGGGGGACAGTTTTACAATGAGCAGTTCTTC	CAISGGQFYNEQFF
.	TRBV4-2	TRBJ2-1	.	TGTGCCAGCAGCCAAGGGGCCAATGAGCAGTTCTTC	CASSQGANEQFF
few	TRBV4-1	TRBJ2-3	TRBD1	TGCGCCAGCAGCCTCCGGGACAGGGACACAGATACGCAGTATTTT	CASSLRDRDTDTQYF
.	TRBV5-6	TRBJ1-2	.	TGTGCCAGCATCCCCACGGATAGGGGAGGAGTGGATGGCTACACCTTC	CASIPTDRGGVDGYTF
.	TRBV29-1	TRBJ2-7	TRBD1	TGCAGCGTTGGGGACAGGGCCCACGAGCAGTACTTC	CSVGDRAHEQYF
.	TRBV15	TRBJ2-1	.	TGTGCCACCAGCAGAGAGTCGTGGGGTAGCGGAAATGAGCAGTTCTTC	CATSRESWGSGNEQFF
.	TRBV7-3	TRBJ1-2	TRBD1	TGTGCCAGCAGCGACGCGACAGGGGGCAATGGCTACACCTTC	CASSDATGGNGYTF
.	TRBV5-6	TRBJ2-7	TRBD1	TGTGCCAGCAGCCGGCCTTTAGGACAGGGCCGCACGAACGAGCAGTACTTC	CASSRPLGQGRTNEQYF
.	TRBV5-1	TRBJ2-2	.	TGCGCCAGCAGCTCTACAGGGCTACTGAACACCGGGGAGCTGTTTTTT	CASSSTGLLNTGELFF
.	TRBV29-1	TRBJ1-1	.	TGCAGCGCCCCCCGAGGGCCCAGCACTGAAGCTTTCTTT	CSAPRGPSTEAFF
.	TRBV28	TRBJ1-5	TRBD1	TGTGCCAGCAGTTCACGAGTGACAGGGGGCGAGAATCAGCCCCAGCATTTT	CASSSRVTGGENQPQHF
.	TRBV29-1	TRBJ1-1	.	TGCAGCGAAAACCCGGTTGAGGCGCCAGGGGCCTACACTGAAGCTTTCTTT	CSENPVEAPGAYTEAFF
.	TRBV7-8	TRBJ1-2	TRBD1	TGTGCCAGCAGCTTTGAGGACAGGGACGCAACTCTTGCTAACTATGGCTACACCTTC	CASSFEDRDATLANYGYTF
.	TRBV4-1	TRBJ1-5	.	TGCGCCAGCAGCCAAGATATAGACAGACGACCCAAGGGCCAGTGCAATCAGCCCCAGCATTTT	CASSQDIDRRPKGQCNQPQHF
.	TRBV18	TRBJ2-3	TRBD2	TGTGCCAGCTCACCGGGGGGGTCCACAGATACGCAGTATTTT	CASSPGGSTDTQYF
.	TRBV4-1	TRBJ2-5	.	TGCGCCAGCAGCCAAGTACTAGCTGGAGAGACCCAGTACTTC	CASSQVLAGETQYF
.	TRBV6-5	TRBJ1-6	TRBD1	TGTGCCAGCAGTAAGGGGACAGATTCTAATTCACCCCTCCACTTT	CASSKGTDSNSPLHF
.	TRBV4-3	TRBJ1-1	.	TGCGCCAGCAGCCAAGATCGGGACACTGAAGCTTTCTTT	CASSQDRDTEAFF
.	TRBV5-1	TRBJ2-2	.	TGCGCCAGCAGTCATGAGCCTCCGAACACCGGGGAGCTGTTTTTT	CASSHEPPNTGELFF
.	TRBV5-1	TRBJ2-7	TRBD2	TGCGCCAGCAGGTCGGCGGAGCGGGGGGGCCAGCACGAGCAGTACTTC	CASRSAERGGQHEQYF
.	TRBV10-3	TRBJ1-2	TRBD1	TGTGCCATCAGACATCAGGACAGGGGAGACTATGGCTACACCTTC	CAIRHQDRGDYGYTF
.	TRBV19	TRBJ2-3	TRBD1	TGTGCCAGTAGTAGAACGCAGGGACAGGGGGAAATATATACGCAGTATTTT	CASSRTQGQGEIYTQYF
.	TRBV2	TRBJ1-2	.	TGTGCCAGCAGTGAAGCGCGACAGGTCCCCGGGGACTATGGCTACACCTTC	CASSEARQVPGDYGYTF
.	TRBV5-6	TRBJ1-2	.	TGTGCCAGCAAACAGGCCTACTATGGCTACACCTTC	CASKQAYYGYTF
.	TRBV7-6	TRBJ1-1	.	TGTGCCAGCAGCTTATTTTCCGGGGGTGAAGCTTTCTTT	CASSLFSGGEAFF
once	TRBV27	TRBJ1-1	.	TGTGCCAGCAGGGGACTTCGATTGGTCTTT	CASRGLRLVF
.	TRBV27	TRBJ2-3	.	TGTGCCAGCAGTTGTACAGGGTGTGGAGATACGCAGTATTTT	CASSCTGCGDTQYF
.	TRBV5-1	TRBJ2-3	.	TGCGCCAGCAGCCAGTCGAGGGGCACAGATACGCAGTATTTT	CASSQSRGTDTQYF
.	TRBV4-3	TRBJ2-1	TRBD2	TGCGCCAGCAGCCAAGATTCAGCGGGGGGCGGGGGGAGGTTCTTC	CASSQDSAGGGGRFF
.	TRBV19	TRBJ2-2	TRBD1	TGTGCCAGTAGCGGGACAGGGGGACCAAACACCGGGGAGCTGTTTTTT	CASSGTGGPNTGELFF
.	TRBV6-5	TRBJ1-1	.	TGTGCCAGCCTCCCCTATCCCGAGGCTTTCTTT	CASLPYPEAFF
.	TRBV6-5	TRBJ1-4	.	TGTGCCAGCCCGGAAACAGGGATTAGAGGACTGTTTTTT	CASPETGIRGLFF
.	TRBV5-1	TRBJ2-7	TRBD1	TGCGCCAGCAGCCTCGGGACAGGTGGGGCCTACGAGCAGTACTTC	CASSLGTGGAYEQYF
few	TRBV11-2	TRBJ1-1	.	TGTGCCAGCAGCTTAGATGGGAGCCCGAACACTGAAGCTTTCTTT	CASSLDGSPNTEAFF
.	TRBV20-1	TRBJ2-7	.	TGCAGTGCTGGCGACCCAGGCGAGCAGTACTTC	CSAGDPGEQYF
.	TRBV5-4	TRBJ2-7	TRBD1	TGTGCCAGCAGCTTGGACAGGGGGCGCGAGCAGTACTTC	CASSLDRGREQYF
.	TRBV11-2	TRBJ2-3	TRBD2	TGTGCCAGCAGCTTGCGACTAGCGGTTACAGATACGCAGTATTTT	CASSLRLAVTDTQYF
.	TRBV2	TRBJ1-4	.	TGTGCCAGCAGTGAAGCAGGGGGATTAGAAAAACTGTTTTTT	CASSEAGGLEKLFF
.	TRBV14	TRBJ1-1	.	TGTGCCAGCAGCCAAGATCGTAGGCTTCCCCCAGGGACTGAAGCTTTCTTT	CASSQDRRLPPGTEAFF
.	TRBV12-5	TRBJ1-5	.	TGTGCTAGTGGTTTGCTGCGCGACAGCCCACTTTATAGCAATCAGCCCCAGCATTTT	CASGLLRDSPLYSNQPQHF
.	TRBV28	TRBJ1-5	TRBD1	TGTGCCAGCAGCGCGGCGGACAGGGCCCCTGGGCCCCAGCATTTT	CASSAADRAPGPQHF
.	TRBV5-1	TRBJ1-1	.	TGCGCCAGCAGCTTGTTCAGTGCGAGATTACCAGGGAGACTAGGGACTGAAGCTTTCTTT	CASSLFSARLPGRLGTEAFF
few	TRBV7-2	TRBJ2-5	.	TGTGCCAGCTCTCGCGACAGACCTTTCCAAGAGACCCAGTACTTC	CASSRDRPFQETQYF
.	TRBV4-3	TRBJ1-2	TRBD1	TGCGCCAGCAGCCAAGATGGGACAGCGGAAAACTATGGCTACACCTTC	CASSQDGTAENYGYTF
.	TRBV5-1	TRBJ2-1	.	TGCGCCAGCAGCTGGTCAACCGAGTCAGGGGTCCCGTTCTTC	CASSWSTESGVPFF
.	TRBV2	TRBJ2-7	TRBD2	TGTGCCAGCAGTGAGTGGCTAGCGGTAAAATACGAGCAGTACTTC	CASSEWLAVKYEQYF
.	TRBV18	TRBJ2-1	.	TGTGCCAGCTCACCATTTGGGGGCCATCTAATAAACAATGAGCAGTTCTTC	CASSPFGGHLINNEQFF
.	TRBV25-1	TRBJ1-6	.	TGTGCCAGCAGTGAGCGGGTTCGGTCACCCCTCCACTTT	CASSERVRSPLHF
once	TRBV6-6	TRBJ2-1	TRBD2	TGTGCCAGCCTTGAGCGGGGGGGCTATTCCTACAATGAGCAGTTCTTC	CASLERGGYSYNEQFF
.	TRBV11-2	TRBJ2-1	TRBD2	TGTGCCAGCAGCTTAGATACGGGGAGGGGTTGCGATGAGCAGTTCTTC	CASSLDTGRGCDEQFF
few	TRBV7-9	TRBJ2-7	.	TGTGCCAGCAGCTTAGAGGACTGGATGGACGAGGGTTACGAGCAGTACTTC	CASSLEDWMDEGYEQYF
.	TRBV19	TRBJ1-2	.	TGTGCCAGTAGTATAGATGTCCAGAACCTTGCTAACTATGGCTACACCTTC	CASSIDVQNLANYGYTF
once	TRBV5-4	TRBJ1-6	.	TGTGCCAGCAGCTTGCCAAACAGGACATATAATTCACCCCTCCACTTT	CASSLPNRTYNSPLHF